This T cell receptor (beta chain) was recorded in a study of control samples from healthy donors and cancer patients. J gave up 2 bases and V 1 base, and 4 bases lay outside the gene matches. Germline CDR1 and CDR2: SGDLS and YYNGEE. The CDR3 is 16 residues long. Produced via immunoSEQ multiplex PCR; TCRdb's table is partial and in-frame only. The table shows fewer than 100,000 clones, with around 80% occurring only once. Sequencing was done on a sample of blood. The receptor was derived from a man in his sixties in good health. The chain employs TRBV9 and TRBJ2-3, with 10 bases matching TRBD2. CDR3 sequence: CASSVFTSGATDTQYF. CDR3 coding DNA: TGTGCCAGCAGCGTATTTACTAGCGGGGCCACAGATACGCAGTATTTT.